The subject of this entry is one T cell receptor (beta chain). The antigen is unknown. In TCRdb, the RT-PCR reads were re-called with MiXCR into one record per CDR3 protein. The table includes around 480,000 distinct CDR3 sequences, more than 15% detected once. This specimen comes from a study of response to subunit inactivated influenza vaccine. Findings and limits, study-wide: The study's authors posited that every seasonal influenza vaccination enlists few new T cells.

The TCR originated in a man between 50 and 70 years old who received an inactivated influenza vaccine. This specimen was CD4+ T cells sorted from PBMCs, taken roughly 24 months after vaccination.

The chain's CDR3 is CASLPGRRNSPLHF. As DNA, the CDR3 is TGTGCCAGCCTTCCGGGACGGAGAAATTCACCCCTCCACTTT. The V gene is TRBV6-2 or TRBV6-3, the J gene TRBJ1-6, with D possibly TRBD1 on 5 matching bases. This CDR3 region has 14 residues. Per germline, CDR1 MNHEY and CDR2 SVGEGT. V lost 8 bases, J lost 7 bases, and 15 bases lay in between.